One T cell receptor (beta chain) is described in this entry. The sample originates from a study of blood T cell repertoires in COVID-19. Overall study context: Sources were T cells, B-cell-depleted T cells, or PBMCs; the material itself was cDNA or gDNA.

TCRdb keeps only in-frame clones here, not all; method: immunoSEQ multiplex PCR. The table records about 110,000 clones, around 80% of them present only once. The V gene's germline CDR1 is LNHNV and CDR2 YYDKDF (reference sequence). The CDR3 totals 15 residues. V shed 1 base and J shed 1 base, with 8 bases lying between them. This TCR derives from a human donor in a cohort sampled during active or convalescent COVID-19. The sample was peripheral blood. The gene calls are TRBV15 and TRBJ2-1, with D possibly being TRBD2 (6 bases). CDR3: CATSRAGTSYNEQFF. CDR3 sequence (DNA): TGTGCCACCAGCAGAGCCGGGACTTCCTACAATGAGCAGTTCTTC.